The entry that follows covers one T cell receptor beta chain sequence. What it recognizes is unknown. Libraries were prepared by immunoSEQ multiplex PCR; TCRdb keeps only in-frame clonotypes and omits some of them. The sample lists approximately 76,000 clones; approximately 95% were seen once. This sample stems from a study of OX40 agonist ivuxolimab in advanced cancers. In the study overall: Patients received intravenous ivuxolimab every 2 weeks at 0.01 to 10 mg/kg. Partial responses were achieved by three patients, one with hepatocellular carcinoma and two with cutaneous melanoma. Study-level points and caveats: Circulating CD4+ and CD8+ T cells showed clonal expansion by week 6 at 0.1 to 3.0 mg/kg.

CDR1 SGHRS and CDR2 YFSETQ come from the germline V gene. The CDR3 contains 11 residues. The V gene lost 3 bases and the J gene lost 2 bases, with 0 bases spanning the gap. Sample: CD4+ or CD8+ T cells sorted from blood, taken in a trial of the OX40 agonist ivuxolimab. The chain carries TRBV5-1 and TRBJ2-1; no definite D call. This receptor was identified in an adult with an advanced solid tumor such as melanoma, head and neck, liver or kidney cancer. The CDR3 sequence: CASSSYNEQFF. The CDR3 DNA reads TGCGCCAGCAGCTCCTACAATGAGCAGTTCTTC.